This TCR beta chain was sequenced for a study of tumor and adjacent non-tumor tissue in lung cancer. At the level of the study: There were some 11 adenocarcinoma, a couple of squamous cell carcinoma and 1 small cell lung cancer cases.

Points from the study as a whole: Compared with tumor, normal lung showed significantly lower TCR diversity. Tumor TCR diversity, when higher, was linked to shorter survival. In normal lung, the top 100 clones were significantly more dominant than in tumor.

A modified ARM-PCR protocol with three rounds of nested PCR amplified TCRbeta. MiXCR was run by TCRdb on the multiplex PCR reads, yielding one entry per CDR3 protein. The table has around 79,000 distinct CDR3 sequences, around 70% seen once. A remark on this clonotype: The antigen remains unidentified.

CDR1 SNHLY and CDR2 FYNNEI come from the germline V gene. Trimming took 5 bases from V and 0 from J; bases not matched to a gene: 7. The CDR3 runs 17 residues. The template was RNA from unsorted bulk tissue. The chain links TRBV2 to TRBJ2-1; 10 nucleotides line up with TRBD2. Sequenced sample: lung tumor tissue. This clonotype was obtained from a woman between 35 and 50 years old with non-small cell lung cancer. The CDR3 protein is CASSPRSSGSSYNEQFF. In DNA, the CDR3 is TGTGCCAGCAGTCCCAGGTCTAGCGGGAGCTCCTACAATGAGCAGTTCTTC.